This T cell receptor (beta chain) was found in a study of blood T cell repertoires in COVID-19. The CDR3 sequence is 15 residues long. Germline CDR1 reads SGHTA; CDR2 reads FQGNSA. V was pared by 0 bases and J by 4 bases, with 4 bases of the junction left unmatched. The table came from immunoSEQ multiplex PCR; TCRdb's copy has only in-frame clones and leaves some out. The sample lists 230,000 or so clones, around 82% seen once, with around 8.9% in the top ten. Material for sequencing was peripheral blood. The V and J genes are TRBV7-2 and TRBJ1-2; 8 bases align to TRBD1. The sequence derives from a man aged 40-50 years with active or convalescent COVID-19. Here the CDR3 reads CASSLAATGGYGYTF. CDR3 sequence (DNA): TGTGCCAGCAGCTTAGCGGCAACAGGGGGCTATGGCTACACCTTC. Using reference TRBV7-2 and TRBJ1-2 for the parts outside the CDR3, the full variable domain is GAGVSQSPSNKVTEKGKDVELRCDPISGHTALYWYRQSLGQGLEFLIYFQGNSAPDKSGLPSDRFSAERTGGSVSTLTIQRTQQEDSAVYLCASSLAATGGYGYTFGSGTRLTVV.